In its sample, the clone carrying this T cell receptor (beta chain) is medium-sized. Its antigen is not identified. These data belong to a study of OX40 agonist ivuxolimab in advanced cancers. With 7 bases removed from V and 4 bases from J, the gap between germline ends came to 20 bases. The germline gives CDR1 SGHTS, CDR2 YDEGEE. This CDR3 spans 16 amino acids. The data were produced by immunoSEQ multiplex PCR, yet TCRdb's version contains in-frame clones alone and is incomplete. The sample comprises some 90,000 clones, approximately 89% of which are singletons, and around 4% rests with the top ten. Whole-study findings and limits: The CD4+ and CD8+ T cells in the blood had expanded clonally by week 6 at 0.1 to 3.0 mg/kg. Mean expanded clone counts were higher in CD8+ than CD4+ T cells.

J is TRBJ2-2 and V is TRBV5-8, with D perhaps TRBD2 (5 bases). The sequenced sample was CD4+ or CD8+ T cells sorted from blood, obtained in a trial of the OX40 agonist ivuxolimab. This receptor was taken from an adult with an advanced solid tumor such as melanoma, head and neck, liver or kidney cancer. The CDR3 sequence is CASLGLSRAITGELFF. The CDR3 DNA reads TGTGCCAGCCTGGGTTTGTCGAGGGCTATCACCGGGGAGCTGTTTTTT.